A selection of T cell receptor beta chains follows, all from one sample in a study of ipilimumab plus nivolumab after autologous stem cell transplantation. Clones were read by immunoSEQ multiplex PCR, and TCRdb kept only the in-frame ones, dropping some. The data hold 17,000 or so clones, with roughly three quarters observed a single time. Sequenced material: PBMCs, taken in a trial of ipilimumab plus nivolumab as post-transplant consolidation. The receptors here all came from a male donor with diffuse large B-cell lymphoma. Both conserved end residues are trimmed from each CDR3. The order of the fields is V gene, CDR3 protein.

>TRBV6-1
ASSSGRYTDTQY
>TRBV7-2
ASSLVFGQGADQPQH
>TRBV27
ASGTRTGINEKLF
>TRBV7-9
ASNLGENQETQY
>TRBV7-9
ASSALVGTFSIQETQY
>TRBV6-1
ASSEEHYNEQF
>TRBV5-3
ARSSDRGNYGYT
>TRBV27
ASSLERVTDTQY
>TRBV4-1
ASSLIRTGIATEAF
>TRBV18
ASSPTGGDGYT
>TRBV5-1
ASNDPGGGDEQF
>TRBV9
ASSPGTGLGEQY
>TRBV19
ASSSGLAGGLLAKNIQY
>TRBV7-2
ASSFWRGSYEQY
>TRBV7-2
ASSSLGGGARYETQY